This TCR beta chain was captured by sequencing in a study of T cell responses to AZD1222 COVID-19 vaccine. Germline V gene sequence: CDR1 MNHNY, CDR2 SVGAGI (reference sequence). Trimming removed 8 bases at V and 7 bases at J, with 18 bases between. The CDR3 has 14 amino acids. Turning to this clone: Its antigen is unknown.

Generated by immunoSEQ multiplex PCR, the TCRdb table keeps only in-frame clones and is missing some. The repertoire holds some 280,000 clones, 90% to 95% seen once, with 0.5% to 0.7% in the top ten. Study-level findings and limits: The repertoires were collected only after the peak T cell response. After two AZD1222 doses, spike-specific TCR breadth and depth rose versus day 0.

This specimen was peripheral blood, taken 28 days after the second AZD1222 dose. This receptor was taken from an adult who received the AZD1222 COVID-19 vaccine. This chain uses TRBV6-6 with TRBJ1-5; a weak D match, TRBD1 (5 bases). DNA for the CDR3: TGTGCCAGCGGACACCGGGGGGAGCGGCAGCCCCAGCATTTT. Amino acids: CASGHRGERQPQHF.